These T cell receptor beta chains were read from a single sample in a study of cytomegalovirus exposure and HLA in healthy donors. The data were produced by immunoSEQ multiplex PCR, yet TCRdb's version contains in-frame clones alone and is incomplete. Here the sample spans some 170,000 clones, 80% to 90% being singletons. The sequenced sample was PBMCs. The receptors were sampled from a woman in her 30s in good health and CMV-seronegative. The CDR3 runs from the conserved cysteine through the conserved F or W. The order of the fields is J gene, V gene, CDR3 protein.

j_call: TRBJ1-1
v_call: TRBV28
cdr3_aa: CASSLIEQPNTEAFF

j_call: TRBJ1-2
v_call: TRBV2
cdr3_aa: CASLSKGRVTF

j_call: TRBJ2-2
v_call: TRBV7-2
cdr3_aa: CASSLWTSGTGGELFF

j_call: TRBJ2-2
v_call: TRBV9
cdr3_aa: CASSVGMGSAAGELFF

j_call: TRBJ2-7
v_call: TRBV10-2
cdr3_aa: CASSVAGSSYEQYF

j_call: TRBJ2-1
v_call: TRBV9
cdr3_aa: CASSSQGRNEQFF

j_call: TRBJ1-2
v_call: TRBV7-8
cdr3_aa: CASSPDRGRLEGYTF

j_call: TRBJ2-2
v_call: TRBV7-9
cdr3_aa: CASSLSYGTGELFF

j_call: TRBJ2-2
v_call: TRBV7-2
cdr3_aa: CASSLGQGGIGGELFF

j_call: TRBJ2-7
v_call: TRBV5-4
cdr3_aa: CASSLGLLGGGTSYEQYF

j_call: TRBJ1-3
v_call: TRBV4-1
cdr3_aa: CASSQSFSGNTIYF

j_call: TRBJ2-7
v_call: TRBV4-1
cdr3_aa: CASTARVGDEQYF

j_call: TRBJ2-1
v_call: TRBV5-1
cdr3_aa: CASSLLTGVDEQFF

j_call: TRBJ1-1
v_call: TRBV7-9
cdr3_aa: CASSLTGATEAFF

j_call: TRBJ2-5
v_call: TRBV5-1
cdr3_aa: CASSFWTSGGQETQYF

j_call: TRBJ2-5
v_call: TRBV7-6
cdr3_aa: CASSAPGTGVLRETQYF

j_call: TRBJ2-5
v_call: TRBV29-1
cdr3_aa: CSVQRGALQETQYF

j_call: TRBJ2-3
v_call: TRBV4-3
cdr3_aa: CASSLGLAGGQGDTQYF

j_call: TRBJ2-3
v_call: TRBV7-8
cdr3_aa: CASSLVVGSDTQYF

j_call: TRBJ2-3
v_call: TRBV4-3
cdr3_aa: CASSLRQDPTDTQYF

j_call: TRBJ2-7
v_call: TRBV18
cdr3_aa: CASSPGQTYEQYF

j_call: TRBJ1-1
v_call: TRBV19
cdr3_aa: CASSTDRGMNTEAFF

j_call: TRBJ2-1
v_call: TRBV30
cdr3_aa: CAWSGDYNEQFF

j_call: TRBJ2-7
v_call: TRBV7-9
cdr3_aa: CASSLASTSYEQYF

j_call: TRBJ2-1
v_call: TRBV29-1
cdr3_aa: CSVGDEGFEQFF

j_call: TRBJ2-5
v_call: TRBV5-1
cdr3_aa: CASSLSSRETQYF

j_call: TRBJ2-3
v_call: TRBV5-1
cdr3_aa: CASSLVMGLVMGTQYF

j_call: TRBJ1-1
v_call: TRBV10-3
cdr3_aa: CATGSEGLNTEAFF

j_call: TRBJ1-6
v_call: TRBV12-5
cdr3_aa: CASGLVPGDRGSPLHF

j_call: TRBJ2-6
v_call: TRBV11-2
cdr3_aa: CASSSPAGANVLTF

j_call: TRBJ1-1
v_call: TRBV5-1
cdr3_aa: CASSLAGGNTEAFF

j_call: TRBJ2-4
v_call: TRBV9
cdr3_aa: CASSVATSGSIAKNIQYF

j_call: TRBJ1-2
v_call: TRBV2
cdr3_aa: CASNTRQGNYGYTF

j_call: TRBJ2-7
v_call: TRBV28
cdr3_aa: CASSSGQHTYEQYF

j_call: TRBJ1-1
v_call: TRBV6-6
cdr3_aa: CASRDRLNTEAFF

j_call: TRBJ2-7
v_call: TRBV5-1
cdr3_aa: CASSPGTGGEQYF

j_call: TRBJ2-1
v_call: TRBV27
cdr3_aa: CASSFAPEGGDEQFF

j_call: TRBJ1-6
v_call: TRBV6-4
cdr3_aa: CASSEEDSGNSPLHF

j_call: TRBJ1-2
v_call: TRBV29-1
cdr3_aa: CSAARAGSVWGFGYTF

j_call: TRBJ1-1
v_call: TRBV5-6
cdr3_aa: CASSLGAREAFF

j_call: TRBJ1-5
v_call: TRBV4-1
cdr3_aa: CASSQTGLNQPQHF

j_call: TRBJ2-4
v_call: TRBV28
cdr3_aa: CASSSGTWENIQYF

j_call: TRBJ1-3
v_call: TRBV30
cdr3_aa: CAWSVQGGGNTIYF

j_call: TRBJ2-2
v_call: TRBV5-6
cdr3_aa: CASSLYTGELFF

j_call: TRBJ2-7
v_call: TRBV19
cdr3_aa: CASSIFRTGGSEQYF

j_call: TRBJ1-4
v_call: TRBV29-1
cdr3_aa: CSMRGSATNEKLFF

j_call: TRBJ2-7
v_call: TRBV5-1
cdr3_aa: CASSLGLTGVYEQYF

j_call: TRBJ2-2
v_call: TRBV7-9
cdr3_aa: CASSHREGSGELFF

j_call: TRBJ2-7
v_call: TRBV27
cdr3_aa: CASSFRELAGGSYEQYF

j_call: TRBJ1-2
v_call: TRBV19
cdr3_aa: CASSILVTGYGYTF

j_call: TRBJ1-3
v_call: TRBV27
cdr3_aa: CASRGTRDRFTGNTIYF

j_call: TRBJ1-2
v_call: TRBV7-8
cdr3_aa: CASSPGEAFGYTF

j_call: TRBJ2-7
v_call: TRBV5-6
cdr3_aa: CASSLTPRIRSEQYF

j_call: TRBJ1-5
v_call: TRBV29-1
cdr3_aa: CSVGSGTSNQPQHF

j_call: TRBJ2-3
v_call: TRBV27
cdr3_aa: CASSFRRERPDTQYF